The rows below give T cell receptor beta chains drawn from one sample of a study of T cell changes during pregnancy in multiple sclerosis. Sequenced by immunoSEQ multiplex PCR; TCRdb stores in-frame clones only, minus some. In the table there are about 59,000 clones, around 90% of which are singletons. This sample comprised peripheral blood, obtained before pregnancy. Receptors originate from a female donor with multiple sclerosis, enrolled in a pregnancy study. The CDR3 runs from the conserved cysteine through the conserved F or W. Each record gives: D gene, CDR3 length, J gene, V gene, CDR3 DNA, CDR3 protein. The D gene is left open where the match is weak.

D gene: -
CDR3 length: 11
J gene: TRBJ2-5
V gene: TRBV20-1
CDR3 DNA: TGCAGTGCTAGAGACGCGGGGACCCAGTACTTC
CDR3 protein: CSARDAGTQYF

D gene: TRBD1
CDR3 length: 15
J gene: TRBJ1-6
V gene: TRBV7-6
CDR3 DNA: TGTGCCAGCAGCGAGGGACAGGGGCAGGCTTCACCCCTCCACTTT
CDR3 protein: CASSEGQGQASPLHF

D gene: TRBD1
CDR3 length: 14
J gene: TRBJ2-7
V gene: TRBV7-2
CDR3 DNA: TGTGCCAGCAGAGTAGGGACAGGGGCATACGAGCAGTACTTC
CDR3 protein: CASRVGTGAYEQYF

D gene: -
CDR3 length: 15
J gene: TRBJ1-6
V gene: TRBV19
CDR3 DNA: TGTGCCAGTAGTATAGCGGGTCTTCCGAACTCACCCCTCCACTTT
CDR3 protein: CASSIAGLPNSPLHF

D gene: TRBD1
CDR3 length: 16
J gene: TRBJ1-4
V gene: TRBV5-4
CDR3 DNA: TGTGCCAGCAGTTTGACAGGGGGCTGGGGGCGTGAAAAACTGTTTTTT
CDR3 protein: CASSLTGGWGREKLFF

D gene: TRBD1
CDR3 length: 14
J gene: TRBJ1-4
V gene: TRBV4-1
CDR3 DNA: TGCGCCAGCAGCCGCCAGGGGGCGGGAGAAAAACTGTTTTTT
CDR3 protein: CASSRQGAGEKLFF

D gene: TRBD1
CDR3 length: 14
J gene: TRBJ2-4
V gene: TRBV5-6
CDR3 DNA: TGTGCCAGCAGCTACAGGGGTGCGAAAAACATTCAGTACTTC
CDR3 protein: CASSYRGAKNIQYF

D gene: -
CDR3 length: 14
J gene: TRBJ1-1
V gene: TRBV9
CDR3 DNA: TGTGCCAGCAGCGACGGAGGGGTGGCCACTGAAGCTTTCTTT
CDR3 protein: CASSDGGVATEAFF

D gene: -
CDR3 length: 13
J gene: TRBJ1-1
V gene: TRBV6-5
CDR3 DNA: TGTGCCAGCAGTTATCAAGGGGACACTGAAGCTTTCTTT
CDR3 protein: CASSYQGDTEAFF

D gene: TRBD2
CDR3 length: 19
J gene: TRBJ2-1
V gene: TRBV4-1
CDR3 DNA: TGCGCCAGCAGCCTAAGTCCTAATCTACTAGCGAACTTTTACAATGAGCAGTTCTTC
CDR3 protein: CASSLSPNLLANFYNEQFF